This T cell receptor (beta chain) emerged from a study of OX40 agonist ivuxolimab in advanced cancers. TCRdb's copy holds only in-frame clones and misses some; the assay was immunoSEQ multiplex PCR. Here the sample spans roughly 80,000 clones, 85% to 95% being singletons. Note on this clone: The junction differs from germline at one of its ends, possibly a read error.

This material consisted of CD4+ or CD8+ T cells sorted from blood, taken in a trial of the OX40 agonist ivuxolimab. The sequence was obtained from an adult with an advanced solid tumor such as melanoma, head and neck, liver or kidney cancer.

CDR3 sequence reads: CASSAKEKKNEKLFF. In DNA, the CDR3 is TGTGCTAGCAGCGCCAAGGAGAAGAAAAATGAAAAACTGTTTTTT. V usage is TRBV7-7 and J usage is TRBJ1-4; no firm D call. Germline V CDR1 and CDR2: SSHAT, FNYEAQ (reference sequence). This CDR3 spans 15 amino acids.